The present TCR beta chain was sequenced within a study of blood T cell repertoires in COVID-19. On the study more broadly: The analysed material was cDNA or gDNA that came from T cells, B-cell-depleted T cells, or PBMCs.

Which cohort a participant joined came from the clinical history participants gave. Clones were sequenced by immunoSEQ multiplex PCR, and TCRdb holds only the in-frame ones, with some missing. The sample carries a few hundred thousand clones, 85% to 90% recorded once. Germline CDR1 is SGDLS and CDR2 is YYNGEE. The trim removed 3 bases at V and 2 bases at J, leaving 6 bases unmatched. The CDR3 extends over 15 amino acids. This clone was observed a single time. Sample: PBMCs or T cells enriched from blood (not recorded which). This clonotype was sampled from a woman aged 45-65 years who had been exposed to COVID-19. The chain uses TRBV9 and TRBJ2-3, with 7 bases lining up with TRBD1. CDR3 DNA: TGTGCCAGCAGCGCCACAGGGGAACCCACAGATACGCAGTATTTT. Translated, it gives CASSATGEPTDTQYF. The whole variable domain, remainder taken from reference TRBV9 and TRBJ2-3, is DSGVTQTPKHLITATGQRVTLRCSPRSGDLSVYWYQQSLDQGLQFLIQYYNGEERAKGNILERFSAQQFPDLHSELNLSSLELGDSALYFCASSATGEPTDTQYFGPGTRLTVL.